The clone carrying this TCR beta chain was detected many times. The target antigen is unknown. This record comes from a study of CD8+CD57+ T cells in acquired aplastic anemia. Study background: The sorted CD4+ and CD8+ cells yielded an average approximately 3.2 ug of DNA. The study obtained 9 million to 13 million reads on average for CD4+ cells from healthy donors. Broader study findings: Patients and controls turned out to have twenty-nine CD8+ CDR3 sequences in common.

In germline, CDR1 is LNHNV, CDR2 YYDKDF (reference sequence). Trimming at V came to 0 bases and at J to 6 bases, leaving 4 bases not matched to a gene. The CDR3 runs to 15 residues. TCR beta VDJ and CDR3 profiling used genomic DNA as template. TCRdb re-called the reads through MiXCR, storing one row per CDR3 protein. The sample has 350,000 to 450,000 distinct CDR3 sequences, 65% to 80% seen once. This clonotype was sampled from a human donor in good health, serving as a control. The V and J genes are TRBV15 and TRBJ1-5, with 8 bases fitting TRBD1. Specimen: sorted CD4+, CD8+, or CD8+CD57+ T cells (not recorded which) from PBMCs. This CDR3 reads CATSREGTGGQPQHF. For the CDR3, the DNA is TGTGCCACCAGCAGAGAGGGTACAGGGGGTCAGCCCCAGCATTTT.